This T cell receptor (beta chain) appears in the sequencing data of a study of blood T cell repertoires in COVID-19. Using immunoSEQ multiplex PCR, the repertoire was profiled, and TCRdb retains in-frame clones only, with some absent. The table records 200,000 to 250,000 clones, 70% to 90% of them present only once. The germline V and J ends were trimmed by 3 bases and 4 bases, with 15 bases remaining between them. The CDR3 extends over 15 amino acids. The germline V gene has CDR1 MNHNS and CDR2 SASEGT. The receptor comes from a woman in her late teens or twenties who had recovered from COVID-19. This sequence joins TRBV6-1 and TRBJ1-2; D ambiguous. The material sequenced was peripheral blood. The CDR3: CASSDIPLGSYGYTF. CDR3 nucleotide sequence: TGTGCCAGCAGTGACATCCCTTTGGGGAGCTATGGCTACACCTTC.